Below, 7 T cell receptor beta chains from the same sample are listed, as sequenced in a study of cytomegalovirus exposure and HLA in healthy donors. 60 Vbeta and 13 Jbeta primers were used in PCR. TCRdb keeps only in-frame clones here, not all; method: immunoSEQ multiplex PCR. The sample comprises some 120,000 clones, 77% of which are singletons, and about 5.8% rests with the top ten. Sequencing was carried out using PBMCs. The receptors here all came from a man younger than 30 in good health and CMV-seropositive.

As concerns this clone: The junction and the germline gene differ at one end; a read error may be behind it. The chain carries TRBV7-7 and TRBJ2-2; 11 nucleotides align to TRBD2. The CDR3 extends over 16 amino acids. Germline V CDR1 and CDR2: SSHAT, FNYEAQ (reference sequence). The CDR3 bases are TGTGCTAGCAGCTTAGTTACTAGCGGGGGATCCGGGGAGCTGTTTTTT. Translated, it gives CASSLVTSGGSGELFF.

The gene calls are TRBV4-1 and TRBJ2-1; 10 bases line up with TRBD1. The CDR3 contains 15 residues. CDR1 and CDR2 (germline): MGHRA, YSYEKL. The trim removed 4 bases at V and 6 bases at J, leaving 6 bases unmatched. In DNA form, the CDR3 reads TGCGCCAGCAGCCCGCGGGACAGGGGAATCAATGAGCAGTTCTTC. Amino acids: CASSPRDRGINEQFF.

The CDR3 sequence: CASSYTTGGFYEQYF. CDR3 bases: TGTGCCAGCAGTTACACGACAGGGGGCTTCTACGAGCAGTACTTC. This chain connects TRBV6-5 to TRBJ2-7; 10 bases are a match to TRBD1. The junction had 4 bases not matched to a gene; V was cut back by 2 bases and J by 3 bases. Germline CDR1 MNHEY, CDR2 SVGAGI. The CDR3 consists of 15 residues.

This clone was seen only a few times. CDR3 nucleotide sequence: TGCGCCAGCAGCCAAGGCAGGGCCACTGAAGCTTTCTTT. Its translation: CASSQGRATEAFF. The chain links TRBV4-1 to TRBJ1-1; TRBD1 is a possible D gene (5 bases). Germline CDR1 MGHRA, CDR2 YSYEKL. There are 13 residues in the CDR3. V was clipped by 1 base and J by 4 bases, with 7 bases between them.

J is TRBJ2-1 and V is TRBV27; unclear D gene. V lost 5 bases, J lost 0 bases, and 11 bases lay in between. Germline values: CDR1 MNHEY, CDR2 SMNVEV (reference sequence). This CDR3 has 15 amino acids. The DNA for the CDR3 is TGTGCCAGCAGTACTCTCAAGAGCTCCTACAATGAGCAGTTCTTC. Protein: CASSTLKSSYNEQFF.

V and J are TRBV21-1 and TRBJ1-1; the table's D call, TRBD1, has no DNA check behind it. TRBV21-1 is annotated as a pseudogene. The CDR3 loop spans 19 amino acids. The CDR3: CASTRGGTELLGMNTEAFF. The CDR3 DNA follows: TGTGCCAGCACCCGGGGTGGGACAGAGTTGTTGGGCATGAACACTGAAGCTTTCTTT.

V is TRBV6-5 and J is TRBJ1-2; possible D gene TRBD1, 5 bases. V was shortened by 10 bases and J by 7 bases, with 13 bases between the two germline ends. Germline CDR1 and CDR2: MNHEY and SVGAGI. This CDR3 spans 11 amino acids. The chain's CDR3 is CATRGVRGYTF. The CDR3 coding sequence is TGTGCCACACGGGGGGTGCGTGGCTACACCTTC.